This T cell receptor (beta chain) is drawn from a study of shared clonotypes between healthy human individuals. The CDR3 contains 15 residues. Each sample came from a Caucasian adult donor living in Nashville, Tennessee. CD45RA-negative memory and CD45RA+ naive subsets were split from the CD4+ cells. Each subset's genomic DNA was shared equally among a number of immunoSEQ plates. In replicate PCRs of sorted subsets, approximately 200 ng DNA, roughly 31,000 T cell genomes, was used. Assay used: immunoSEQ multiplex PCR; TCRdb lists only in-frame clones, some missing. The sample gives fewer than 1.8 million clones, 98% to 99% of which show up once; about 0.34% is in the top ten.

Sequenced input: naive CD4+ T cells sorted from blood. Subset specified: CD45RA+ positively selected. This TCR came from a man aged 25-40 years in good health. The chain combines TRBV21-1 with TRBJ1-2; TRBD1 is the table's D call, not checked against the DNA. TRBV21-1 is flagged as a pseudogene. Here the CDR3 DNA reads TGTGCCAGCAGCAAGACAGGGGTAGTCCTTTATGGCTACACCTTC. Translated: CASSKTGVVLYGYTF.